Shown below are 5 T cell receptor beta chains from a single sample sequenced in a study of early T cells in non-severe SARS-CoV-2 infection. Via MiXCR, TCRdb re-called the 5' RACE reads, giving one row per CDR3 protein. The sample lists some 70,000 distinct CDR3 sequences, approximately 8.3% occurring once. The sequenced material came from whole blood. These receptors originate from an adult who was a healthcare worker with PCR-confirmed SARS-CoV-2 infection or an uninfected control (not recorded which).

The chain carries TRBV2 and TRBJ1-1; 8 bases match TRBD1. Germline lookup yields CDR1 SNHLY and CDR2 FYNNEI. The CDR3 has 15 amino acids. Trimming at V came to 3 bases and at J to 1 base, leaving 4 bases not matched to a gene. In DNA, the CDR3 is TGTGCCAGCAGTGAGCAGGGGGCAGGGAACACTGAAGCTTTCTTT. It translates to CASSEQGAGNTEAFF.

In its sample, this clonotype was seen a few times. The chain joins TRBV5-1 to TRBJ2-3, with D maybe TRBD1 (6 bases). CDR1 is SGHRS and CDR2 is YFSETQ in the germline V gene. The length of the CDR3 is 15 residues. Between the trimmed V and J ends, which lost 0 bases and 2 bases, there was a span of 10 bases. CDR3 nucleotide sequence: TGCGCCAGCAGCTTGGCAGGACAGTTCACAGATACGCAGTATTTT. Translated, it gives CASSLAGQFTDTQYF.

This clonotype was seen ten or more times. The V and J genes are TRBV14 and TRBJ2-7; TRBD1 matches at 8 bases. Germline trimming cut 1 base from V and 2 bases from J; bases unmatched to any gene: 7. The V gene's germline CDR1 is SGHDN and CDR2 FVKESK. This CDR3 region has 16 residues. The CDR3 loop reads CASSQGLGDRPYEQYF. The CDR3, as DNA: TGTGCCAGCAGCCAAGGGCTTGGGGACAGGCCCTACGAGCAGTACTTC.

This clonotype was detected many times. The V and J genes are TRBV19 and TRBJ2-2; D is uncertain. This CDR3 contains 16 residues. V gave up 0 bases and J gave up 4 bases, with 12 bases separating them. From germline, CDR1 is LNHDA and CDR2 SQIVND (reference sequence). The CDR3 loop is CASSIERARTTGELFF. CDR3 DNA sequence: TGTGCCAGTAGTATAGAACGGGCCAGGACCACCGGGGAGCTGTTTTTT. The entire variable domain, with the rest obtained from reference TRBV19 and TRBJ2-2, is as follows: DGGITQSPKYLFRKEGQNVTLSCEQNLNHDAMYWYRQDPGQGLRLIYYSQIVNDFQKGDIAEGYSVSREKKESFPLTVTSAQKNPTAFYLCASSIERARTTGELFFGEGSRLTVL.

The genes are TRBV12-3 or TRBV12-4 and TRBJ2-1, with D uncertain. The CDR3 runs 14 residues. V lost 7 bases and J 6 bases, leaving 16 bases between the germline ends. CDR3 loop: CASMGLDRLNEQFF. The DNA of the CDR3 is TGTGCCAGCATGGGCCTAGATCGGCTCAATGAGCAGTTCTTC.